This entry features one T cell receptor (beta chain) sequence. The data are from a study of blood T cells in healthy people across ages. Combining a sample-barcoded 5' primer with a J-beta primer mix, a second PCR ran for about 7 to 11 cycles. TCRdb redid the calling of the 5' RACE reads with MiXCR, one entry per CDR3 protein. The table lists roughly 800,000 distinct CDR3 sequences, 58% of them singletons. This CDR3 has 11 residues. CDR1 is MDHEN and CDR2 is SYDVKM in the germline V gene. Trimming removed 4 bases from V and 15 bases from J, with 13 bases in between. The sequence was obtained from a man aged 30 to 45 in good health. Sequencing was done on a sample of blood. This chain connects TRBV28 to TRBJ2-4; D not resolved. The CDR3 DNA reads as TGTGCCAGCAGTTCCCGGCGAACTGGGTACTTC. Amino acids: CASSSRRTGYF.